What follows are 30 T cell receptor beta chains derived from one specimen sequenced in a study of blood T cell repertoires in COVID-19 (dated by TCRdb to the early 2020s). The library relied on the immunoSEQ multiplex PCR assay. What TCRdb holds here is the immuneACCESS table cut down to in-frame rearrangements. Part of the clones is not present; checked against another copy, under half of the missing clones reflect an unresolved V gene, and the others are unexplained. The sample table lists fewer than 300,000 clones, over 75% of them with a count of one. The ten biggest clones cover 10% to 15% of the sample. The source material was peripheral blood. The receptors stem from a human donor in a cohort sampled during active COVID-19.

The chain couples TRBV30 to TRBJ2-6; maybe TRBD2 (7 bases). The V gene's germline CDR1 is GTSNPN and CDR2 SVGIG (reference sequence). The V end lost 4 bases, the J end lost 0 bases, and 13 bases lay between the germline ends. The CDR3 runs to 16 residues. CDR3 region: CAWTIGGHSGANVLTF. The CDR3 DNA reads as TGTGCCTGGACAATCGGGGGGCACTCTGGGGCCAACGTCCTGACTTTC.

This clone appeared a single time. The chain combines TRBV7-2 with TRBJ2-5; 7 positions match TRBD2. Per the germline V gene, CDR1 is SGHTA and CDR2 is FQGNSA. Trimming took 5 bases from V and 1 from J; bases not matched to a gene: 7. There are 15 residues in the CDR3. The CDR3 coding sequence is TGTGCCAGCAGCAAAAACTCGGGGGGCCAAGAGACCCAGTACTTC. Protein: CASSKNSGGQETQYF.

The genes are TRBV28 and TRBJ2-3; weak D call: TRBD2 (6 bases). The CDR3 loop spans 14 amino acids. Trimming left V 5 bases short and J 2 bases short, with 11 bases between. The germline V gene has CDR1 MDHEN and CDR2 SYDVKM. CDR3 amino acids: CASSGTLHTDTQYF. The CDR3 nucleotides are TGTGCCAGCAGTGGGACTCTTCACACAGATACGCAGTATTTT.

This clone was recorded only once. V usage is TRBV15 and J usage is TRBJ2-1; TRBD2 agrees at 9 bases. Germline CDR1 reads LNHNV; CDR2 reads YYDKDF (reference sequence). Unmatched junction bases numbered 4, after V lost 1 base and J lost 3 bases. The CDR3 has 16 amino acids. This chain's CDR3 is CATSRVGTSLYNEQFF. The CDR3 region has the DNA TGTGCCACCAGCAGAGTCGGGACTAGCCTCTACAATGAGCAGTTCTTC.

The chain joins TRBV18 to TRBJ2-1; maybe TRBD1 (5 bases). Germline V gene sequence: CDR1 KGHSH, CDR2 LQKENI. CDR3 size: 14 residues. The ends were cut back, 3 bases at V and 7 bases at J, with 13 bases in the middle. The CDR3: CASSPPTGVNEQFF. CDR3 DNA: TGTGCCAGCTCACCCCCTACAGGAGTTAATGAGCAGTTCTTC.

This clone was detected once. The chain combines TRBV21-1 with TRBJ2-1; TRBD2, as called in the table, went unchecked against the DNA. TRBV21-1 is described as a pseudogene. The length of the CDR3 is 17 residues. CDR3: CASSTEAGGYSYNEQFF. The CDR3 nucleotides are TGTGCCAGCAGCACAGAAGCGGGAGGGTACAGCTACAATGAGCAGTTCTTC.

Comments on this clone: The same CDR3 can be traced to other DNA sequences in this sample. This sequence joins TRBV20-1 and TRBJ1-5; D remains ambiguous. V lost 3 bases to trimming and J lost 2 bases, with 8 bases between them. This CDR3 region has 13 residues. Looked up from germline, CDR1 is DFQATT and CDR2 is SNEGSKA (reference sequence). In DNA form, the CDR3 reads TGCAGTGCTAGTGGCCAGGGCAATCAGCCCCAGCATTTT. Translated, it gives CSASGQGNQPQHF.

The chain joins TRBV12-3 or TRBV12-4 to TRBJ2-1; weak D call: TRBD2 (6 bases). The length of the CDR3 is 12 residues. The V and J ends lost 7 bases and 6 bases respectively, with 10 bases between them. DNA for the CDR3: TGTGCCAGCACCCTGGGGGGCAATGAGCAGTTCTTC. Amino acids: CASTLGGNEQFF.

V usage is TRBV3-1 (or the pseudogene TRBV3-2) and J usage is TRBJ2-7; D not resolved. The CDR3 covers 14 residues. Deletions cut 1 base from V and 4 bases from J, with 11 bases between. The germline gives CDR1 LGHDT, CDR2 YNNKEL (reference sequence). CDR3 amino acids: CASSQVGGGYEQYF. In DNA form, the CDR3 reads TGTGCCAGCAGCCAAGTAGGCGGTGGATACGAGCAGTACTTC.

This chain uses TRBV30 with TRBJ2-2; TRBD1 agrees at 9 bases. The V segment lost 0 bases and the J segment 6 bases; nucleotides outside the gene matches: 14. The CDR3 spans 18 residues. Germline V gives CDR1 GTSNPN, CDR2 SVGIG (reference sequence). The CDR3 region has the DNA TGTGCCTGGAGTGTAAAGGGACAGGGTCCGACTTTCGCCGGGGAGCTGTTTTTT. This encodes CAWSVKGQGPTFAGELFF.

The chain joins TRBV14 to TRBJ2-7, with D maybe TRBD1 (5 bases). The CDR3 is made up of 15 amino acids. Trimming cost V 4 bases and J 0 bases, with 13 bases left between them. The germline CDR1 and CDR2 sequences are SGHDN and FVKESK. The CDR3 region is CASSPLTVSSYEQYF. Written as DNA, the CDR3 is TGTGCCAGCAGCCCTTTGACAGTGAGCTCCTACGAGCAGTACTTC.

The chain is built from TRBV15 and TRBJ1-2; TRBD1 agrees at 7 bases. Germline trimming cut 6 bases from V and 5 bases from J; bases unmatched to any gene: 9. This CDR3 has 14 amino acids. The germline gives CDR1 LNHNV, CDR2 YYDKDF (reference sequence). The CDR3 region is CATRPTGTAYGYTF. In DNA, the CDR3 is TGTGCCACCAGGCCCACCGGGACAGCATATGGCTACACCTTC.

V and J are TRBV3-1 (or the pseudogene TRBV3-2) and TRBJ2-7; a weak D match, TRBD1 (6 bases). Trimming pared 4 bases from V and 7 bases from J, leaving 17 bases between. The CDR3 loop spans 14 amino acids. In germline, CDR1 is LGHDT, CDR2 YNNKEL (reference sequence). The CDR3 region has the DNA TGTGCCAGCAGCCCCCGTAGACAGGCGGAAGAGCAGTACTTC. Translating gives CASSPRRQAEEQYF.

The V call is TRBV6-5, the J call TRBJ1-2; 7 nucleotides line up with TRBD1. This CDR3 spans 12 amino acids. Germline CDR1 MNHEY, CDR2 SVGAGI. With 7 bases clipped from V and 8 bases from J, the junction kept 7 bases outside the gene matches. CDR3 in amino acids: CASNRDRSGYTF. CDR3 in DNA: TGTGCCAGCAACCGGGACAGAAGCGGCTACACCTTC.

Comment on this clone: The same CDR3 also results from other DNA sequences found in this sample. The CDR3 nucleotides are TGTGCCAGTAGCCTACTAGCGGGAGGGCCAAACACCGGGGAGCTGTTTTTT. Its translation: CASSLLAGGPNTGELFF. The chain recombines TRBV19 with TRBJ2-2; TRBD2 matches at 13 bases. Germline V lookup: CDR1 LNHDA, CDR2 SQIVND (reference sequence). This CDR3 has 17 residues. Trimming cost V 6 bases and J 2 bases; bases outside gene matches: 6.

This clone appeared once. CDR3 sequence reads: CASSHRRGPETQYF. CDR3 coding DNA: TGTGCCAGCAGCCATCGGCGGGGCCCAGAGACCCAGTACTTC. The chain joins TRBV14 to TRBJ2-5, with D perhaps matching TRBD2 (6 bases). Per the germline V gene, CDR1 is SGHDN and CDR2 is FVKESK. The CDR3 extends over 14 amino acids. V was pared by 3 bases and J by 4 bases, with 12 bases between. Supplemented by reference TRBV14 and TRBJ2-5, the full variable domain reads EAGVTQFPSHSVIEKGQTVTLRCDPISGHDNLYWYRRVMGKEIKFLLHFVKESKQDESGMPNNRFLAERTGGTYSTLKVQPAELEDSGVYFCASSHRRGPETQYFGPGTRLLVL.

The chain joins TRBV7-6 to TRBJ2-7; 8 positions match TRBD2. This CDR3 has 16 amino acids. V shed 0 bases, J shed 2 bases, and the junction held 6 bases outside the gene matches. From germline, CDR1 is SGHVS and CDR2 FNYEAQ. The CDR3 spells CASSLALGLGTYEQYF. The CDR3, as DNA: TGTGCCAGCAGCTTAGCGCTGGGACTAGGCACCTACGAGCAGTACTTC. Drawing the rest from reference TRBV7-6 and TRBJ2-7, the complete variable domain is GAGVSQSPRYKVTKRGQDVALRCDPISGHVSLYWYRQALGQGPEFLTYFNYEAQQDKSGLPNDRFSAERPEGSISTLTIQRTEQRDSAMYRCASSLALGLGTYEQYFGPGTRLTVT.

The V and J genes are TRBV4-2 and TRBJ2-6, with D maybe TRBD1 (6 bases). The CDR3 consists of 19 residues. V was cut by 0 bases and J by 0 bases, with 15 bases left in between. CDR1 and CDR2 from the germline V gene are LGHNA and YNFKEQ. CDR3 sequence: CASSQEVRGRHSGANVLTF. The CDR3 coding sequence is TGTGCCAGCAGCCAAGAGGTCAGGGGAAGACACTCTGGGGCCAACGTCCTGACTTTC.

The chain employs TRBV19 and TRBJ1-2, with D perhaps TRBD1 (5 bases). This CDR3 is 16 amino acids long. The germline V and J ends were trimmed by 5 bases and 2 bases, with 18 bases remaining between them. Germline values: CDR1 LNHDA, CDR2 SQIVND (reference sequence). CDR3: CASSVPGGTDNYGYTF. CDR3 DNA sequence: TGTGCCAGTAGTGTCCCGGGGGGGACGGACAACTATGGCTACACCTTC.

The gene calls are TRBV7-6 and TRBJ1-1; TRBD1 might be the D (5 bases). Trimming shortened V by 0 bases and J by 7 bases, and 9 bases separated the two germline ends. The CDR3 is made up of 13 amino acids. The germline CDR1 and CDR2 sequences are SGHVS and FNYEAQ. The CDR3 region is CASSLARGNEAFF. The CDR3 nucleotides read TGTGCCAGCAGCTTAGCGCGGGGGAATGAAGCTTTCTTT. The full variable domain, with the rest looked up from reference TRBV7-6 and TRBJ1-1, is GAGVSQSPRYKVTKRGQDVALRCDPISGHVSLYWYRQALGQGPEFLTYFNYEAQQDKSGLPNDRFSAERPEGSISTLTIQRTEQRDSAMYRCASSLARGNEAFFGQGTRLTVV.

The chain has TRBV11-2 and TRBJ2-1; possibly TRBD1 for D (6 bases). CDR3 length equals 15 residues. V lost 0 bases, J lost 6 bases, and 12 bases lay in between. Germline loops: CDR1 SGHAT, CDR2 FQNNGV. CDR3 protein: CASSLEGAEANEQFF. CDR3 bases: TGTGCCAGCAGCTTAGAGGGGGCAGAGGCCAATGAGCAGTTCTTC.

This chain connects TRBV18 to TRBJ2-1, with 9 nucleotides matching TRBD2. CDR1 KGHSH and CDR2 LQKENI come from the germline V gene. J gave up 5 bases and V 5 bases, and 10 bases lay outside the gene matches. The CDR3 contains 16 residues. The CDR3 loop is CASSTIGTSSNNEQFF. CDR3 in DNA: TGTGCCAGCTCAACTATTGGGACTAGCAGCAACAATGAGCAGTTCTTC.

The J gene is TRBJ2-3, the V gene TRBV24-1, with D maybe TRBD2 (5 bases). Between the trimmed V and J ends, which lost 4 bases and 1 base, there was a span of 20 bases. CDR3 length equals 18 residues. CDR1 is KGHDR and CDR2 is SFDVKD in the germline V gene. The CDR3 is CATSDPGRRGRGTDTQYF. In nucleotides, the CDR3 is TGTGCCACCAGTGACCCGGGCCGACGAGGGAGAGGCACAGATACGCAGTATTTT.

The V gene is TRBV27, the J gene TRBJ2-7; 7 nucleotides line up with TRBD2. The CDR3 runs to 17 residues. Germline V gene lookup returns CDR1 MNHEY and CDR2 SMNVEV (reference sequence). Trimming cost V 6 bases and J 0 bases; bases outside gene matches: 14. CDR3 bases: TGTGCCAGCAGCGGATTCTCCAGCGGGGTGAGCTCCTACGAGCAGTACTTC. Its translation is CASSGFSSGVSSYEQYF.

This clone was observed a single time. The V and J genes are TRBV10-3 and TRBJ2-1; TRBD2 agrees at 11 bases. The CDR3 totals 15 residues. CDR1 ENHRY and CDR2 SYGVKD come from the germline V gene. J gave up 8 bases and V 10 bases, and 13 bases lay outside the gene matches. CDR3: CATSKTSGSSDEQFF. CDR3 DNA: TGTGCCACCTCTAAAACTAGCGGGAGTTCCGATGAGCAGTTCTTC.

V and J are TRBV27 and TRBJ2-3; 12 nucleotides agree with TRBD2. The CDR3 is made up of 13 amino acids. Germline trimming cut 10 bases from V and 6 bases from J; bases unmatched to any gene: 5. Germline CDR1 is MNHEY and CDR2 is SMNVEV (reference sequence). The CDR3 sequence is CATRTSGTDTQYF. The CDR3, as DNA: TGTGCCACCAGGACTAGCGGGACCGATACGCAGTATTTT.

The V call is TRBV9, the J call TRBJ2-1; TRBD2 matches 8 bases. This CDR3 has 14 amino acids. Germline V gene data show CDR1 as SGDLS and CDR2 as YYNGEE. Trimming at V came to 2 bases and at J to 10 bases, leaving 8 bases not matched to a gene. The CDR3 nucleotides are TGTGCCAGCAGCGTGGAAACTAGCGGAATAGAGCAGTTCTTC. This encodes CASSVETSGIEQFF.

The DNA for the CDR3 is TGTGCCAGTAGACCGGGACAGGGTCTCCCAAACACTGAAGCTTTCTTT. The encoded protein is CASRPGQGLPNTEAFF. The chain carries TRBV19 and TRBJ1-1; 9 bases line up with TRBD1. The CDR3 runs to 16 residues. The ends lost 6 bases at V and 2 bases at J; junction bases unmatched: 10. Looked up from germline, CDR1 is LNHDA and CDR2 is SQIVND (reference sequence).

This clone has only a few counts. Its ends do not fully match the called genes, so a read error is possible. The genes are TRBV27 and TRBJ2-7; D is uncertain. Germline V CDR1 and CDR2: MNHEY, SMNVEV (reference sequence). This CDR3 has 15 residues. The DNA for the CDR3 is TGTGCCAGCAGTTCGCGTACCCCCATTTCCTCCGAGCAGTACTTC. Translation gives CASSSRTPISSEQYF.

V and J are TRBV7-2 and TRBJ2-1, with 7 nucleotides matching TRBD2. This CDR3 has 16 residues. With 2 bases clipped from V and 0 bases from J, the junction kept 4 bases outside the gene matches. Germline CDR1 and CDR2: SGHTA and FQGNSA. DNA for the CDR3: TGTGCCAGCAGCTTAATAGGGACTAACTCCTACAATGAGCAGTTCTTC. It specifies CASSLIGTNSYNEQFF. The full variable domain, rest sourced from reference TRBV7-2 and TRBJ2-1, is GAGVSQSPSNKVTEKGKDVELRCDPISGHTALYWYRQSLGQGLEFLIYFQGNSAPDKSGLPSDRFSAERTGGSVSTLTIQRTQQEDSAVYLCASSLIGTNSYNEQFFGPGTRLTVL.